The present T cell receptor beta chain was sequenced within a study of CXCR3-negative and CXCR3-positive naive CD8 T cells. Notes on the study in general: Higher TRB CDR3 hydrophobicity marked CXCR3-positive naive cells relative to CXCR3-negative naive cells. Memory CD8+ cells showed much lower diversity, while both naive subsets were comparably high. The TRBV-TRBJ usage of naive CXCR3-negative and CXCR3-positive cells was similar, but that of memory cells differed. Comparison of naive subsets found surface CD5 to be comparable, and TCR strength was inferred on the basis of TRB CDR3 properties.

The germline V gene encodes CDR1 SGHVS and CDR2 FQNEAQ. This CDR3 contains 15 residues. As regards this clonotype: Its specificity is not known.

UMI labels and 5' RACE were used to prepare the TRB cDNA libraries. TCRdb re-called the 5' RACE reads; every CDR3 protein appears as one record, without DNA. The sample spans roughly 59,000 distinct CDR3 sequences; the ten largest clones claim 0.71%. The naive CD8+ gate required CD45RO-CCR7+CD27+CD95- phenotype. V usage is TRBV7-8 and J usage is TRBJ2-2; the D call from TCRdb, TRBD2, cannot be confirmed without DNA. This receptor was identified in a human donor in good health. Some clones in this sample may be carry-over from other donors' samples. Sample: naive CXCR3+ CD8+ T cells from blood. Stated subset: CD45RO-CCR7+CD27+CD95- naive CD8+ T cells expressing CXCR3 (TNR3+). The CDR3: CASSLEPGLRLELFF. The entire variable domain, with the rest obtained from reference TRBV7-8 and TRBJ2-2, is as follows: GAGVSQSPRYKVAKRGQDVALRCDPISGHVSLFWYQQALGQGPEFLTYFQNEAQLDKSGLPSDRFFAERPEGSVSTLKIQRTQQEDSAVYLCASSLEPGLRLELFFGEGSRLTVL.